The 14 T cell receptor beta chains below come from one sample, sequenced in a study of cytomegalovirus exposure and HLA in healthy donors. This PCR relied on a set of 60 Vbeta primers and 13 Jbeta primers. Generated by immunoSEQ multiplex PCR, the TCRdb table keeps only in-frame clones and is missing some. The table includes around 120,000 clones, approximately 15% detected once. Sequencing was carried out using PBMCs. The receptors here all came from a woman aged 18-29 years in good health and CMV-seronegative.

The rearrangement uses TRBV14 and TRBJ2-2; D might be TRBD1 (6 bases). Trimming stripped 2 bases from V and 0 bases from J, with 10 bases between. CDR3 length equals 16 residues. Germline CDR1 and CDR2: SGHDN and FVKESK. This CDR3 is CASSQWRQANTGELFF. CDR3 nucleotides: TGTGCCAGCAGCCAATGGAGACAGGCGAACACCGGGGAGCTGTTTTTT.

V is TRBV7-2 and J is TRBJ2-2; no firm D call. V gave up 2 bases and J gave up 5 bases, with 12 bases separating them. The length of the CDR3 is 15 residues. Germline lookup yields CDR1 SGHTA and CDR2 FQGNSA. The CDR3 DNA reads as TGTGCCAGCAGCTTACGGTTCCTGGTAACCGGGGAGCTGTTTTTT. Translating it yields CASSLRFLVTGELFF.

The chain joins TRBV7-2 to TRBJ1-4; the match to TRBD1 covers 7 bases. Germline assignment: CDR1 SGHTA and CDR2 FQGNSA. This CDR3 has 14 residues. The ends lost 2 bases at V and 7 bases at J; junction bases unmatched: 4. The CDR3 loop reads CASSLLAGGEKLFF. The CDR3, as DNA: TGTGCCAGCAGCTTATTGGCAGGGGGTGAAAAACTGTTTTTT. Filled out from reference TRBV7-2 and TRBJ1-4, the complete variable domain reads GAGVSQSPSNKVTEKGKDVELRCDPISGHTALYWYRQSLGQGLEFLIYFQGNSAPDKSGLPSDRFSAERTGGSVSTLTIQRTQQEDSAVYLCASSLLAGGEKLFFGSGTQLSVL.

This clone has more than one count but fewer than ten. The rearrangement links TRBV5-4 to TRBJ2-5; no definite D call. Trimming shortened V by 4 bases and J by 5 bases, and 15 bases separated the two germline ends. Germline V CDR1 and CDR2: SGHNT, YYREEE (reference sequence). The CDR3 sequence is 14 residues long. In nucleotides, the CDR3 is TGTGCCAGCAGCAGCCGGGTCCCCCAGGAGACCCAGTACTTC. Protein: CASSSRVPQETQYF.

This chain uses TRBV30 with TRBJ2-1, with 10 bases aligning to TRBD2. CDR1 and CDR2 (germline): GTSNPN, SVGIG (reference sequence). With V trimmed by 1 base and J by 4 bases, 4 bases remained unmatched. The CDR3 contains 15 residues. Written as DNA, the CDR3 is TGTGCCTGGAGTGGGGTAGCGGGGGGATACAATGAGCAGTTCTTC. It encodes CAWSGVAGGYNEQFF. Full variable domain (outside the CDR3, taken from reference TRBV30 and TRBJ2-1): SQTIHQWPATLVQPVGSPLSLECTVEGTSNPNLYWYRQAAGRGLQLLFYSVGIGQISSEVPQNLSASRPQDRQFILSSKKLLLSDSGFYLCAWSGVAGGYNEQFFGPGTRLTVL.

This clone showed up just a few times. The chain is built from TRBV27 and TRBJ2-4, with 7 bases that match TRBD1. Germline V gives CDR1 MNHEY, CDR2 SMNVEV (reference sequence). V shed 5 bases, J shed 3 bases, and the junction held 10 bases outside the gene matches. The CDR3 is 16 amino acids. For the CDR3, the DNA is TGTGCCAGCAGTCCCCCCAGGGGGTCTCACAAAAACATTCAGTACTTC. Protein sequence: CASSPPRGSHKNIQYF.

This clone was picked up a small number of times. The chain is built from TRBV6-1 and TRBJ2-1, with TRBD2 identical over 8 bases. After removal of 6 bases from V and 9 bases from J, the junction contained 13 bases not matched to a gene. CDR1 is MNHNS, CDR2 SASEGT, per germline. This CDR3 region has 15 residues. CDR3: CASSPTSVPGGEQFF. For the CDR3, the DNA is TGTGCCAGCAGCCCGACTAGCGTCCCGGGCGGTGAGCAGTTCTTC.

This chain links TRBV19 with TRBJ2-1, with a possible D match to TRBD2 (6 bases). Germline CDR1 reads LNHDA; CDR2 reads SQIVND (reference sequence). The V end lost 6 bases, the J end lost 16 bases, and 31 bases lay between the germline ends. The CDR3 extends over 16 amino acids. CDR3 amino acids: CASSPGTLTDLGAGFF. The CDR3 nucleotides read TGTGCCAGTAGCCCCGGGACCTTGACGGACCTTGGCGCGGGATTCTTC.

This clone was seen only a few times. V gene TRBV9 combines with J gene TRBJ2-2; TRBD1 is a possible D gene (5 bases). CDR3 length equals 15 residues. Germline CDR1 SGDLS, CDR2 YYNGEE. V lost 0 bases, J lost 4 bases, and 10 bases lay in between. The CDR3 DNA sequence: TGTGCCAGCAGCGTAGCCAAGGGGCTCACCGGGGAGCTGTTTTTT. It encodes CASSVAKGLTGELFF. The variable domain in full, with the rest retrieved from reference TRBV9 and TRBJ2-2, is DSGVTQTPKHLITATGQRVTLRCSPRSGDLSVYWYQQSLDQGLQFLIQYYNGEERAKGNILERFSAQQFPDLHSELNLSSLELGDSALYFCASSVAKGLTGELFFGEGSRLTVL.

This clone was seen a few times. The chain links TRBV7-2 to TRBJ2-7, with D possibly being TRBD1 (6 bases). Per germline, CDR1 SGHTA and CDR2 FQGNSA. Trimming removed 2 bases at V and 6 bases at J, with 17 bases between. The CDR3 is 15 residues long. The CDR3, as DNA: TGTGCCAGCAGCTTACTCTTTGGACAGCCACCCGAGCAGTACTTC. It is translated as CASSLLFGQPPEQYF.

This clone was counted only a few times. This chain connects TRBV7-9 to TRBJ2-1, with 8 bases fitting TRBD2. The CDR3 is 17 residues long. The germline CDR1 and CDR2 sequences are SEHNR and FQNEAQ (reference sequence). The trim removed 5 bases at V and 3 bases at J, leaving 12 bases unmatched. CDR3 sequence: CASSPAGGQPNYNEQFF. The DNA of the CDR3 is TGTGCCAGCAGCCCGGCGGGAGGCCAACCGAACTACAATGAGCAGTTCTTC.

This chain links TRBV6-1 with TRBJ2-2, with 7 bases lining up with TRBD1. With V trimmed by 9 bases and J by 7 bases, 11 bases remained unmatched. The CDR3 has 14 residues. Germline V CDR1 and CDR2: MNHNS, SASEGT. The CDR3 coding sequence is TGTGCCAGAGGACAGGTGGGGGACAGCGGGGAGCTGTTTTTT. It codes for CARGQVGDSGELFF.

In this sample, this clone turned up a few times. Germline and junction disagree at one end, which may indicate a read error. This chain links TRBV10-3 with TRBJ1-6, with TRBD1 matching over 10 bases. CDR3 size: 15 residues. CDR1 is ENHRY and CDR2 is SYGVKD in the germline V gene. The CDR3: CVISESGTGDSPLHF. DNA for the CDR3: TGTGTCATCAGTGAGTCCGGGACAGGGGATTCACCCCTCCACTTT.

This clone was picked up a small number of times. The rearrangement joins TRBV6-7 to TRBJ1-2; D might be TRBD1 (5 bases). TRBV6-7 is filed as an ORF, its function uncertain. The CDR3 length is 12 residues. The ends were cut back, 8 bases at V and 7 bases at J, with 14 bases in the middle. The CDR3: CASGQGTLGYTF. DNA for the CDR3: TGTGCCAGCGGTCAGGGAACACTTGGCTACACCTTC.